Listed below are T cell receptor beta chains from one sample, sequenced in a study of blood T cell repertoires in COVID-19. Here immunoSEQ multiplex PCR was the method, and the copy in TCRdb shows in-frame clones only, minus some. The sample consists of about 190,000 clones, 88% of them appearing once. Sequencing was done on a sample of peripheral blood. The origin of the receptors is a young man with acute or convalescent COVID-19. CDR3s include the opening cysteine and the closing phenylalanine or tryptophan. The D gene is left open where the match is weak. Size is stated for part of the rows, as once, few or many counts, or as a class when the clone is expanded.

D	V	J	size	DNA	CDR3
-	TRBV5-1	TRBJ2-7	-	TGCGCCAGCAGCGCCGGGGGGACAAGCTACGAGCAGTACTTC	CASSAGGTSYEQYF
-	TRBV7-3	TRBJ1-3	once	TGTGCCAGCAGCTCCCAGGCTTCTGGAAACACCATATATTTT	CASSSQASGNTIYF
TRBD1	TRBV12-3/TRBV12-4	TRBJ1-2	few	TGTGCCAGCAGTTTGGGACAGGCTCTTGGCTACACCTTC	CASSLGQALGYTF
TRBD1	TRBV6-6	TRBJ1-2	-	TGTGCCAGCAACGGGGACAGTTCAAACTATGGCTACACCTTC	CASNGDSSNYGYTF
-	TRBV6-4	TRBJ2-2	-	TGTGCCAGCAGTGACCAGGGCTCCCACACCGGGGAGCTGTTTTTT	CASSDQGSHTGELFF
-	TRBV4-2	TRBJ2-1	-	TGTGCCAGCAGCCAAGATGGGTTTGTGACGGGGTCGTACAATGAGCAGTTCTTC	CASSQDGFVTGSYNEQFF
-	TRBV18	TRBJ2-6	-	TGTGCCAGCCCTCGTTATTCAGGAGGGTTGGGCTCTGGGGCCAACGTCCTGACTTTC	CASPRYSGGLGSGANVLTF
-	TRBV5-1	TRBJ1-1	-	TGCGCCAGCAGCCTTCCGGGGGGCACTGAAGCTTTCTTT	CASSLPGGTEAFF
TRBD1	TRBV19	TRBJ2-2	-	TGTGCCAGCAGAAATCAAGGACAGGGGGTCGACGGGGAGCTGTTTTTT	CASRNQGQGVDGELFF
TRBD1	TRBV29-1	TRBJ1-1	-	TGCAGCATCCCACTCCAGGGGGCGCGGGACACTGAAGCTTTCTTT	CSIPLQGARDTEAFF
TRBD1	TRBV30	TRBJ1-5	-	TGTGCCTGGAAGGGACAGGGAGGACAGCCCCAGCATTTT	CAWKGQGGQPQHF
TRBD2	TRBV19	TRBJ2-1	-	TGTGCCAGTAGTTTGGGCGCAGGGAGCGGGAGGGCGAGATACAATGAGCAGTTCTTC	CASSLGAGSGRARYNEQFF
TRBD1	TRBV30	TRBJ1-2	-	TGTGCCTGGAGTATCGGGACAGGATATGGCTACACCTTC	CAWSIGTGYGYTF
-	TRBV18	TRBJ1-1	-	TGTGCCAGCTCACCACCGATGAACCAGAACCCCACTGAAGCTTTCTTT	CASSPPMNQNPTEAFF
TRBD1	TRBV6-5	TRBJ2-7	-	TGTGCCAGCGGACCCACAGGGGCCTACGAGCAGTACTTC	CASGPTGAYEQYF
TRBD2	TRBV10-1	TRBJ2-3	-	TGCGCCAGCAGTGATATAGCGGGAGTAGGCGATACGCAGTATTTT	CASSDIAGVGDTQYF
-	TRBV29-1	TRBJ1-1	-	TGCAGCGTGATACCCGGGGGAACAATGAACACTGAAGCTTTCTTT	CSVIPGGTMNTEAFF
TRBD1	TRBV7-3	TRBJ2-7	-	TGTGCCAGCAGCACCGGGACAGGGCGGGAGCAGTACTTC	CASSTGTGREQYF